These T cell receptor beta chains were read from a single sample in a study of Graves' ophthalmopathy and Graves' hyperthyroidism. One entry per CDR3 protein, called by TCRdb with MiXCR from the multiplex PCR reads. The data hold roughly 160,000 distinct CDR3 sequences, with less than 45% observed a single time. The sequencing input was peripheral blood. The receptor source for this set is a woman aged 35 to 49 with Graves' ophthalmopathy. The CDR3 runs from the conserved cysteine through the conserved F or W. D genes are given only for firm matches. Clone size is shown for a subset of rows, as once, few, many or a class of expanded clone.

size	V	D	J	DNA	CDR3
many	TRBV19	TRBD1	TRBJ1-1	TGTGCCAGTAGTATGGAGGACAGGGGAAGGGGGACTGAAGCTTTCTTT	CASSMEDRGRGTEAFF
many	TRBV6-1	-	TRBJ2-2	TGTGCCAGCAGTCAAACACGAACAGGCGCCGGGGAGCTGTTTTTT	CASSQTRTGAGELFF
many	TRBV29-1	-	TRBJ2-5	TGCAGCGTCGGCCTCCCGGGACGGAACCAAGAGACCCAGTACTTC	CSVGLPGRNQETQYF
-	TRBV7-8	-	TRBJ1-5	TGTGCCAGCAGCTTCTCTCGGGCCGGGGGGCAGCCCCAGCATTTT	CASSFSRAGGQPQHF
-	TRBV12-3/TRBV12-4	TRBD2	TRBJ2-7	TGTGCCAGCAGTTTGGCGTCTAGCGGTTCCTACGAGCAGTACTTC	CASSLASSGSYEQYF
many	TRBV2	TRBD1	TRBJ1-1	TGTGCCAGCAGTGTGATTGGACAGGGGGCCAACGAAGCTTTCTTT	CASSVIGQGANEAFF
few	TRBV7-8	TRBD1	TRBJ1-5	TGTGCCAGCAGCTTACAGGGGGCTCTCTCCAATCAGCCCCAGCATTTT	CASSLQGALSNQPQHF
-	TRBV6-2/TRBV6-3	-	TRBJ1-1	TGTGCCAGCAGCCAAAGGGTCCCTTCGAACACTGAAGCTTTCTTT	CASSQRVPSNTEAFF
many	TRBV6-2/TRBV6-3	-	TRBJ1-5	TGTGCCAGCAGTTTTCGGCGGGGAGGGAACGGTCAGCCCCAGCATTTT	CASSFRRGGNGQPQHF
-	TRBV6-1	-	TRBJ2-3	TGTGCCAGCTTGGGGAGGGGAGGGGGCGGCACAGATACGCAGTATTTT	CASLGRGGGGTDTQYF
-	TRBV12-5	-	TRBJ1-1	TGTGCTAGTGGGGCGGGGGCAACTGAAGCTTTCTTT	CASGAGATEAFF
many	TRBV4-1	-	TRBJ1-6	TGCGCCAGCAGCCAAGAAGGGGCCTATAATTCACCCCTCCACTTT	CASSQEGAYNSPLHF
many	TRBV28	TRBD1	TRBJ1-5	TGTGCCAGCAGTACAAGGACAGGGGGCGTTGGGCAGCCCCAGCATTTT	CASSTRTGGVGQPQHF
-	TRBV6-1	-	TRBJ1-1	TGTGCCAGCACCACCGTAGGGGAGAACACTGAAGCTTTCTTT	CASTTVGENTEAFF
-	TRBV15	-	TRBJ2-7	TGTGCCACCAGCAGGGGGCCGCACACCGGGGAGCAGTACTTC	CATSRGPHTGEQYF
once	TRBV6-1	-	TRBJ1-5	TGTGCCAGCAGTCCCCAGGGTGGGCCCCAGCATTTT	CASSPQGGPQHF
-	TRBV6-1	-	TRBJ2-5	TGTGCCAGCAGTGAACCTATAGAGACCCAGTACTTC	CASSEPIETQYF
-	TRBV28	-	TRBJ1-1	TGTGCCAGCAGTTCCGGGGGAGGACGGCCAATGAACACTGAAGCTTTCTTT	CASSSGGGRPMNTEAFF
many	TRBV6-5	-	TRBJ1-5	TGTGCCAGCAGTCCGGCGGGTCGTCAGCCCCAGCATTTT	CASSPAGRQPQHF
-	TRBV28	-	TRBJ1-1	TGTGCCAGCAGTTTCTTACGCGGGGTCTCTGAAGCTTTCTTT	CASSFLRGVSEAFF
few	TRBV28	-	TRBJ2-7	TGTGCCAGCAGCGAGTCCCCCGGGACCTACGAGCAGTACTTC	CASSESPGTYEQYF
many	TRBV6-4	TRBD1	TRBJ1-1	TGTGCCAGCAGCCAAATACAGGGGGCTCCTTCGAACACTGAAGCTTTCTTT	CASSQIQGAPSNTEAFF
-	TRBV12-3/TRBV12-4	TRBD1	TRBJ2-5	TGTGCCAGCAGTCCGATGGACAGGGGGAGGGAGACCCAGTACTTC	CASSPMDRGRETQYF
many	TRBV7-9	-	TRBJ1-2	TGTGCCAGCAGCTTTCCGGGGGAGAACTATGGCTACACCTTC	CASSFPGENYGYTF
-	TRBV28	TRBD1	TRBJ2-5	TGTGCCAGCAGTTCCCCCCTTCGGGACAGGGGACGCCGACCCCAGTACTTC	CASSSPLRDRGRRPQYF
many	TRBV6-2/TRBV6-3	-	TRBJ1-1	TGTGCCAGCAGAGAGGACACCAAGAACACTGAAGCTTTCTTT	CASREDTKNTEAFF
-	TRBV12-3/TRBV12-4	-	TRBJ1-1	TGTGCCAGCACCACCTCGGGGGTCAACACTGAAGCTTTCTTT	CASTTSGVNTEAFF
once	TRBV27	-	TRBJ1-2	TGTGCCAGCAGTTTATCGGTGTGGGCAGGGTGCACCTTC	CASSLSVWAGCTF
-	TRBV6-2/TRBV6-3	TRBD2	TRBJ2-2	TGTGCCAGCAGTTACTCACCGCCGGGACTAGCGGGAGGAAGCACCGGGGAGCTGTTTTTT	CASSYSPPGLAGGSTGELFF
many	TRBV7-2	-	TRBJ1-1	TGTGCCAGCAGCTTGGCTGGGATGAACACTGAAGCTTTCTTT	CASSLAGMNTEAFF
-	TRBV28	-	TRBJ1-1	TGTGCCAGCAGTTTATTTGTGGGATCCACTGAAGCTTTCTTT	CASSLFVGSTEAFF
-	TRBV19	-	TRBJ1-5	TGTGCCAGTAGTAGGACAGAAGATCAGCCCCAGCATTTT	CASSRTEDQPQHF
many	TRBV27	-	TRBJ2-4	TGTGCCAGCAGTTTATCAGGGGGGGTGACCAAAAACATTCAGTACTTC	CASSLSGGVTKNIQYF
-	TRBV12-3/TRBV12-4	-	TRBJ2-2	TGTGCCAGCAGTTTAAGGGAGGCGTCCGGGGAGCTGTTTTTT	CASSLREASGELFF
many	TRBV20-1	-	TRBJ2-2	TGCAGTGCTTCCATGAACACCGGGGAGCTGTTTTTT	CSASMNTGELFF
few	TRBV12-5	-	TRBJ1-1	TGTGCTAGTGGTTTGCCAGACAGCCGTGAAGCTTTCTTT	CASGLPDSREAFF